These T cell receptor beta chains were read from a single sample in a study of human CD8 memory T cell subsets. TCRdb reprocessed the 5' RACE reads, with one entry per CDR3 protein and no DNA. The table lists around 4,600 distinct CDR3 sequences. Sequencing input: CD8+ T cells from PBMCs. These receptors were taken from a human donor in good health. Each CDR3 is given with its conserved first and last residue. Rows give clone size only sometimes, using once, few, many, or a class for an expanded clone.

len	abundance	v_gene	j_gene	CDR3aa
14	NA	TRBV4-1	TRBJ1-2	CASSQAAGAEGYTF
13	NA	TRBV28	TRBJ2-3	CASNRGATDTQYF
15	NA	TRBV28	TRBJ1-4	CASSPVTGANEKLFF
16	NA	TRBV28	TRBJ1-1	CASIETGALMNTEAFF
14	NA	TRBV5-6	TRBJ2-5	CASSLGGTSKTQYF
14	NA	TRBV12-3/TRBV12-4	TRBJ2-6	CASSRLSGANVLTF
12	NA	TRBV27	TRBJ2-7	CASSRGGYEQYF
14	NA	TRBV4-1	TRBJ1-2	CASSLGQGTYGYTF
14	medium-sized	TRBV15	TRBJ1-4	CATTYGQGDEKLFF
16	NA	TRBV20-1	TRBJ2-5	CSATDNLSAAGETQYF
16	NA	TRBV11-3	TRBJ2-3	CASSPWLGGEADTQYF
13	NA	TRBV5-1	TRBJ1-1	CASSLGQGAEAFF
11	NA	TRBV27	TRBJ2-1	CASSYLREQFF
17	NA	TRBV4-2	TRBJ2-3	CASSQEQQGARADTQYF
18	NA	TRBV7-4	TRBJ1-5	CASSLVGVMDMSNQPQHF
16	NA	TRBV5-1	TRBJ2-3	CASSRTSGGITDTQYF
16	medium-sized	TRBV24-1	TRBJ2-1	CATSDSSGTSFNEQFF
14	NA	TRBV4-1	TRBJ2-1	CASSQEPNYNEQFF
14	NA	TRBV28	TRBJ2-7	CASRPLAGSMKQYF
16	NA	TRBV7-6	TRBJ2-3	CASSSIQRGSTDTQYF
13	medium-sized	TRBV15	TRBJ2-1	CATSREGDGEQFF
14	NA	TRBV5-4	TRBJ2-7	CASSPRTGAYEQYF
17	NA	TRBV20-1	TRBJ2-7	CSASIGGPTPRNYEQYF
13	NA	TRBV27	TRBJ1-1	CASSYGQITEAFF
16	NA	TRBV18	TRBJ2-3	CASSLGVRGDGDTQYF
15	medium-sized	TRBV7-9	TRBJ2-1	CASSSTSGLRDEQFF
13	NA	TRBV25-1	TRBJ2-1	CASSESGTTEQFF
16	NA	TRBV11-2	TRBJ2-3	CASSLYPGGPTDTQYF
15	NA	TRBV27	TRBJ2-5	CASSKAWLGQETQYF
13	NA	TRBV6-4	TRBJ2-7	CASSNAGNNEQYF
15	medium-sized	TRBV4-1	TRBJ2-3	CASSQEDLDADTQYF
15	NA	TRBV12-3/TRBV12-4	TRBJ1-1	CASSPQVSMNTEAFF
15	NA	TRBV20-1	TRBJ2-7	CSATSGGSASYEQYF
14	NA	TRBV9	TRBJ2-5	CASSVDLGEETQYF
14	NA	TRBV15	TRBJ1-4	CATSHGQGEEKLFF
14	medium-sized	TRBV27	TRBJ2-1	CASSTHRGYNEQFF
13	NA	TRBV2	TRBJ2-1	CASSEILADEQFF
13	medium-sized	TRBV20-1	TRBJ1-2	CSAWTVFNYGYTF
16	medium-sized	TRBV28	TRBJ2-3	CASRGTGLGGTDTQYF
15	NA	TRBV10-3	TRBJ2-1	CAISDTSGPYNEQFF
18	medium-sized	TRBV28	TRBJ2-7	CASSPGLAGGHRGHEQYF
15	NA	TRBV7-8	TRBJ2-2	CAVERVAGGFGELFF
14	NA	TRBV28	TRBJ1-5	CASSSSQGFQPQHF
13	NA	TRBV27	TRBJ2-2	CASRAGNTGELFF
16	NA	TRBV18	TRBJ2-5	CASSPPSGRGQETQYF
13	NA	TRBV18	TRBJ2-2	CASSTQGPGELFF